The 9 T cell receptor beta chains listed next were all sequenced from one sample in a study of T cell responses to AZD1222 COVID-19 vaccine. Sequencing was performed with immunoSEQ multiplex PCR; in TCRdb, only in-frame clones are kept and a portion is missing. There are fewer than 150,000 clones in the sample; roughly nine tenths occur only once, and approximately 9% lies in the top ten. The input for sequencing was peripheral blood, taken 28 days after the second AZD1222 dose. These receptors all come from an adult who received the AZD1222 COVID-19 vaccine.

The rearrangement links TRBV12-3 or TRBV12-4 to TRBJ1-2; a weak D match, TRBD1 (5 bases). V was shortened by 3 bases and J by 6 bases, with 11 bases between the two germline ends. The CDR3 is 13 amino acids. Written as DNA, the CDR3 is TGTGCCAGCAGTTTTGGGGCGCGGCATGGCTACACCTTC. Translation: CASSFGARHGYTF.

The V and J genes are TRBV29-1 and TRBJ1-2, with a possible D match to TRBD1 (5 bases). CDR3 size: 13 residues. The germline V and J ends were trimmed by 3 bases and 2 bases, with 10 bases remaining between them. CDR1 and CDR2 from the germline V gene are SQVTM and ANQGSEA. CDR3 protein: CSVDEGFNYGYTF. CDR3 bases: TGCAGCGTTGACGAGGGGTTCAACTATGGCTACACCTTC.

The V and J genes are TRBV5-5 and TRBJ2-1; D might be TRBD2 (5 bases). The CDR3 is 15 amino acids. Germline values: CDR1 SGHKS, CDR2 YYEKEE (reference sequence). Trimming took 0 bases from V and 1 from J, leaving 8 bases between them. CDR3 nucleotide sequence: TGTGCCAGCAGCTTGGACGGGATATCCTACAATGAGCAGTTCTTC. Protein product: CASSLDGISYNEQFF. Full variable domain (remainder filled in from reference TRBV5-5 and TRBJ2-1): DAGVTQSPTHLIKTRGQQVTLRCSPISGHKSVSWYQQVLGQGPQFIFQYYEKEERGRGNFPDRFSARQFPNYSSELNVNALLLGDSALYLCASSLDGISYNEQFFGPGTRLTVL.

V is TRBV12-5 and J is TRBJ2-3; TRBD2 matches 8 bases. J was trimmed by 2 bases and V by 6 bases; bases with no gene match: 10. CDR1 and CDR2 from the germline V gene are LGHNT and FRNRAP. The CDR3 extends over 16 amino acids. The CDR3, as DNA: TGTGCTAGTGGCCCGGGAGGGACACACCTCACAGATACGCAGTATTTT. It translates to CASGPGGTHLTDTQYF.

This rearrangement joins TRBV5-8 to TRBJ1-4; 7 bases are a match to TRBD1. Germline values: CDR1 SGHTS, CDR2 YDEGEE. The CDR3 runs to 16 residues. Trimming removed 2 bases from V and 0 bases from J; junction bases left unmatched: 4. CDR3 DNA: TGTGCCAGCAGCTTTGGACAGGCCGCAACTAATGAAAAACTGTTTTTT. It yields the protein CASSFGQAATNEKLFF.

V and J are TRBV12-3 or TRBV12-4 and TRBJ2-1; D gene unclear. Trimming took 5 bases from V and 10 from J, leaving 12 bases between them. CDR3 size: 12 residues. In nucleotides, the CDR3 is TGTGCCAGCAGTCCCCCCGCACTGGAGCAGTTCTTC. Amino acid sequence: CASSPPALEQFF.

The chain uses TRBV2 and TRBJ2-4; possible D gene TRBD1, 5 bases. Germline CDR1 and CDR2: SNHLY and FYNNEI. The CDR3 is 12 amino acids. V shed 6 bases and J shed 8 bases, with 11 bases lying between them. CDR3 coding DNA: TGTGCCAGCAGGGACACCTCGTACATTCAGTACTTC. This gives the protein CASRDTSYIQYF.

This sequence joins TRBV6-2 or TRBV6-3 and TRBJ2-3, with a tentative D call TRBD2 (6 bases). Germline CDR1 is MNHEY and CDR2 is SVGEGT. V lost 7 bases and J 6 bases, leaving 17 bases between the germline ends. The CDR3 has 14 residues. The CDR3 is CASTPAGTRDTQYF. The CDR3 bases are TGTGCCAGCACCCCCGCGGGGACCAGGGATACGCAGTATTTT.

The rearrangement joins TRBV19 to TRBJ2-2; 7 bases line up with TRBD2. The CDR3 spans 16 residues. The J segment lost 4 bases and the V segment lost 8 bases, leaving 13 bases of the junction unmatched. Per germline, CDR1 LNHDA and CDR2 SQIVND (reference sequence). The CDR3 sequence: CASRREQRGVTGELFF. As DNA, the CDR3 is TGTGCCAGTCGCCGGGAGCAGCGGGGAGTCACCGGGGAGCTGTTTTTT.